Many counts were recorded for the clone carrying this T cell receptor (beta chain). Its cognate antigen is unknown. A sort by CD45RO/CCR7/CD25/CD127/CD95/CD27 yielded CD4+ naive, central memory, regulatory and stem cell-like memory cells. The data belong to a study of beta chain features in type 1 diabetes. Study-wide results and limits: Compared to healthy donors, patients appeared to have naive, central memory and Treg TCRB repertoires that were more alike. Across all four CD4+ subsets, people with type 1 diabetes showed modestly shorter TCRB CDR3s.

Expressed TCRB transcripts were sequenced because the entire RNA isolate underwent reverse transcription. Sequencing was performed with immunoSEQ multiplex PCR; in TCRdb, only in-frame clones are kept and a portion is missing. This repertoire shows about 150,000 clones, 7% to 9% found once; its top ten account for approximately 0.54%. V was cut by 8 bases and J by 5 bases, with 21 bases left in between. The CDR3 extends over 15 amino acids. CDR1 is MDHEN and CDR2 is SYDVKM in the germline V gene. The sample taken for sequencing was central memory CD4+ T cells from blood. The chain uses TRBV28 and TRBJ1-1; D is unclear. This TCR came from a man aged 18 to 30 with type 1 diabetes. CDR3 bases: TGTGCCAGCTCTGGGCATGGGGATGCGGGGACTGAAGCTTTCTTT. The encoded protein is CASSGHGDAGTEAFF. Full variable domain (rest looked up from reference TRBV28 and TRBJ1-1): DVKVTQSSRYLVKRTGEKVFLECVQDMDHENMFWYRQDPGLGLRLIYFSYDVKMKEKGDIPEGYSVSREKKERFSLILESASTNQTSMYLCASSGHGDAGTEAFFGQGTRLTVV.